Each of the 24 T cell receptor beta chains below was sequenced from the same sample in a study of blood T cell repertoires in COVID-19. Libraries were prepared by immunoSEQ multiplex PCR; TCRdb keeps only in-frame clonotypes and omits some of them. The profile shows roughly 200,000 clones, roughly 87% of them singletons. The sequenced sample consisted of PBMCs or T cells enriched from blood (not recorded which). The receptors here all came from a woman aged 25 to 39 who had recovered from COVID-19.

The rearrangement uses TRBV19 and TRBJ1-6, with D unclear. V lost 2 bases, J lost 0 bases, and 14 bases lay in between. This CDR3 is 18 amino acids long. CDR1 and CDR2 (germline): LNHDA, SQIVND (reference sequence). DNA of the CDR3: TGTGCCAGTAGTATAAGTTCAGCGAAAAGCTCCTATAATTCACCCCTCCACTTT. Translated, it gives CASSISSAKSSYNSPLHF.

This clone was observed a few times. The rearrangement links TRBV5-1 to TRBJ1-2, with TRBD1 identical over 11 bases. The CDR3 spans 15 residues. V lost 4 bases, J lost 4 bases, and 6 bases stayed unmatched. Germline loops: CDR1 SGHRS, CDR2 YFSETQ. The CDR3 coding sequence is TGCGCCAGCAGCCCGAGGACAGGGGGCGCCTATGGCTACACCTTC. Residues: CASSPRTGGAYGYTF.

The chain links TRBV19 to TRBJ2-3; 9 bases align to TRBD2. J lost 2 bases, V lost 10 bases, and 13 bases had no gene match. This CDR3 is 16 amino acids long. The germline V gene has CDR1 LNHDA and CDR2 SQIVND (reference sequence). Written as DNA, the CDR3 is TGTGCCACAGGGGGGGGGATAGCGGGAGACACAGATACGCAGTATTTT. Amino acids: CATGGGIAGDTDTQYF.

The CDR3 sequence is CASRETAGILGAEAFF. DNA of the CDR3: TGTGCCAGCAGGGAAACGGCAGGGATTTTAGGAGCTGAAGCTTTCTTT. The J gene is TRBJ1-1, the V gene TRBV7-2, with D tentatively TRBD1 (5 bases). This CDR3 contains 16 residues. V was cut by 6 bases and J by 6 bases, with 23 bases left in between. CDR1 is SGHTA and CDR2 is FQGNSA in the germline V gene.

This sequence joins TRBV13 and TRBJ1-2, with 7 nucleotides matching TRBD1. This CDR3 comprises 13 residues. Per the germline V gene, CDR1 is PRHDT and CDR2 is FYEKMQ (reference sequence). The ends lost 3 bases at V and 4 bases at J; junction bases unmatched: 2. CDR3 in DNA: TGTGCCAGCAGCTTTGGACAGGTCTATGGCTACACCTTC. Translating gives CASSFGQVYGYTF.

This clone appeared once. The genes are TRBV13 and TRBJ1-1; tentative D call: TRBD1 (5 bases). CDR1 is PRHDT and CDR2 is FYEKMQ in the germline V gene (reference sequence). V lost 1 base, J lost 7 bases, and 10 bases lay in between. The CDR3 runs 13 residues. CDR3 in DNA: TGTGCCAGCAGCTTAGACATGGGGGGTGAAGCTTTCTTT. It is translated as CASSLDMGGEAFF.

This clone was seen a single time. V and J are TRBV19 and TRBJ2-7, with D possibly being TRBD1 (6 bases). The ends were cut back, 3 bases at V and 6 bases at J, with 12 bases in the middle. Germline V lookup: CDR1 LNHDA, CDR2 SQIVND (reference sequence). The CDR3 contains 13 residues. This chain's CDR3 is CASSIRVRGEQYF. CDR3 sequence (DNA): TGTGCCAGTAGTATTCGAGTCAGGGGCGAGCAGTACTTC.

The rearrangement uses TRBV19 and TRBJ2-1; 11 bases line up with TRBD2. CDR3 size: 15 residues. The V gene's germline CDR1 is LNHDA and CDR2 SQIVND (reference sequence). V shed 7 bases, J shed 9 bases, and the junction held 11 bases outside the gene matches. The CDR3 region is CASTTNSLAGGEQFF. Here the CDR3 DNA reads TGTGCCAGTACCACAAATAGCCTAGCGGGGGGTGAGCAGTTCTTC.

The chain employs TRBV9 and TRBJ2-7; 7 bases are shared with TRBD1. The CDR3 contains 15 residues. Germline CDR1 reads SGDLS; CDR2 reads YYNGEE. Germline trimming cut 0 bases from V and 5 bases from J; bases unmatched to any gene: 8. The CDR3 loop reads CASSVEETGLHEQYF. In DNA form, the CDR3 reads TGTGCCAGCAGCGTAGAGGAGACAGGGCTGCACGAGCAGTACTTC. Filled out from reference TRBV9 and TRBJ2-7, the complete variable domain reads DSGVTQTPKHLITATGQRVTLRCSPRSGDLSVYWYQQSLDQGLQFLIQYYNGEERAKGNILERFSAQQFPDLHSELNLSSLELGDSALYFCASSVEETGLHEQYFGPGTRLTVT.

V is TRBV30 and J is TRBJ2-7; perhaps TRBD1 as D (6 bases). V lost 1 base, J lost 2 bases, and 9 bases lay in between. Germline V gene lookup returns CDR1 GTSNPN and CDR2 SVGIG (reference sequence). The CDR3 runs to 13 residues. The CDR3 coding sequence is TGTGCCTGGAGTGGGGACAACACCTACGAGCAGTACTTC. The encoded protein is CAWSGDNTYEQYF.

The chain carries TRBV12-5 and TRBJ1-2; no clear D. Germline CDR1 is LGHNT and CDR2 is FRNRAP. The CDR3 has 14 amino acids. The V end was cut by 0 bases, the J end by 4 bases, with 9 bases between. In DNA form, the CDR3 reads TGTGCTAGTGGTTTGGTATCAGTTGCCTATGGCTACACCTTC. Its protein product is CASGLVSVAYGYTF. The full variable domain, in which reference TRBV12-5 and TRBJ1-2 provide the parts outside the CDR3, is DARVTQTPRHKVTEMGQEVTMRCQPILGHNTVFWYRQTMMQGLELLAYFRNRAPLDDSGMPKDRFSAEMPDATLATLKIQPSEPRDSAVYFCASGLVSVAYGYTFGSGTRLTVV.

The chain links TRBV29-1 to TRBJ1-1; D gene ambiguous. The V and J ends lost 2 bases and 6 bases respectively, with 13 bases between them. The germline gives CDR1 SQVTM, CDR2 ANQGSEA. The CDR3 covers 13 residues. The chain's CDR3 is CSVEKPVSAEAFF. The CDR3, as DNA: TGCAGCGTTGAAAAACCGGTCTCGGCTGAAGCTTTCTTT.

V is TRBV10-2 and J is TRBJ1-4, with D possibly matching TRBD1 (5 bases). V lost 4 bases and J 0 bases, leaving 15 bases between the germline ends. The CDR3 is 17 residues long. Germline CDR1 and CDR2: WSHSY and SAAADI. DNA of the CDR3: TGCGCCAGCAGTGTGGGGTTGACAGATGCAACTAATGAAAAACTGTTTTTT. This translates into CASSVGLTDATNEKLFF.

The chain links TRBV3-1 (or the pseudogene TRBV3-2) to TRBJ2-3; D may be TRBD1 (6 bases). V lost 4 bases and J lost 2, with 13 bases in between. This CDR3 contains 15 residues. In germline, CDR1 is LGHDT, CDR2 YNNKEL (reference sequence). The CDR3 region is CASSPRDKNTDTQYF. The CDR3 nucleotides are TGTGCCAGCAGCCCCCGGGACAAAAACACAGATACGCAGTATTTT.

This chain joins TRBV4-2 and TRBJ2-3, with 12 bases that match TRBD2. The germline V gene has CDR1 LGHNA and CDR2 YNFKEQ. This CDR3 comprises 18 residues. The J segment lost 1 base and the V segment lost 0 bases, leaving 5 bases of the junction unmatched. Written as DNA, the CDR3 is TGTGCCAGCAGCCAAGAAACTAGCGGGAGGCTGGGCACAGATACGCAGTATTTT. Translating gives CASSQETSGRLGTDTQYF.

The genes are TRBV12-3 or TRBV12-4 and TRBJ1-1; unclear D gene. CDR3 length equals 13 residues. V lost 4 bases to trimming and J lost 6 bases, with 12 bases between them. This chain's CDR3 is CASSSSPSAEAFF. Written as DNA, the CDR3 is TGTGCCAGCAGTTCCTCCCCCTCGGCTGAAGCTTTCTTT.

This chain links TRBV30 with TRBJ1-4, with a weak D call TRBD1 (5 bases). CDR3 length equals 15 residues. The ends were cut back, 0 bases at V and 5 bases at J, with 13 bases in the middle. The germline CDR1 and CDR2 sequences are GTSNPN and SVGIG (reference sequence). The CDR3 reads CAWSVRQTVNEKLFF. The CDR3 DNA sequence: TGTGCCTGGAGTGTACGCCAGACAGTGAATGAAAAACTGTTTTTT.

In DNA form, the CDR3 reads TGTGCCAGTAGAGAGACAGGGGTCATGAACACTGAAGCTTTCTTT. Translating it yields CASRETGVMNTEAFF. The V call is TRBV19, the J call TRBJ1-1; the match to TRBD1 covers 8 bases. The V gene end was trimmed by 6 bases and the J gene end by 0 bases; junction bases not matched to a gene: 6. In germline, CDR1 is LNHDA, CDR2 SQIVND (reference sequence). This CDR3 region has 15 residues. Complete variable domain (other parts from reference TRBV19 and TRBJ1-1): DGGITQSPKYLFRKEGQNVTLSCEQNLNHDAMYWYRQDPGQGLRLIYYSQIVNDFQKGDIAEGYSVSREKKESFPLTVTSAQKNPTAFYLCASRETGVMNTEAFFGQGTRLTVV.

This sequence joins TRBV18 and TRBJ2-1, with 12 bases matching TRBD2. Germline CDR1 and CDR2: KGHSH and LQKENI. The ends lost 3 bases at V and 8 bases at J; junction bases unmatched: 11. The CDR3 is 17 residues long. The CDR3 protein is CASSPGLAGYVEDEQFF. CDR3 nucleotide sequence: TGTGCCAGCTCACCCGGACTAGCGGGATACGTTGAGGATGAGCAGTTCTTC.

V is TRBV10-3 and J is TRBJ1-1, with D possibly being TRBD1 (5 bases). Trimming cost V 6 bases and J 3 bases, with 14 bases left between them. This CDR3 has 14 amino acids. Germline V lookup: CDR1 ENHRY, CDR2 SYGVKD. The CDR3 is CAIRPAGQYTEAFF. For the CDR3, the DNA is TGTGCCATCAGGCCAGCAGGGCAATACACTGAAGCTTTCTTT.

V is TRBV24-1 and J is TRBJ1-1, with 10 bases aligning to TRBD1. The trim removed 2 bases at V and 2 bases at J, leaving 4 bases unmatched. CDR1 is KGHDR, CDR2 SFDVKD, per germline. The CDR3 loop spans 16 amino acids. The DNA for the CDR3 is TGTGCCACCAGTGATTCACCGACAGGGGGCAACACTGAAGCTTTCTTT. Translation: CATSDSPTGGNTEAFF.

V usage is TRBV12-3 or TRBV12-4 and J usage is TRBJ1-2; D possibly corresponds to TRBD1 (6 bases). The V gene lost 6 bases and the J gene lost 8 bases, with 13 bases spanning the gap. CDR3 length: 12 residues. This CDR3 is CASRSDRSGYTF. CDR3 DNA sequence: TGTGCCAGCAGATCGGACAGAAGCGGCTACACCTTC.

The rearrangement joins TRBV7-7 to TRBJ2-7; 7 bases line up with TRBD1. The CDR3 runs to 13 residues. CDR1 is SSHAT, CDR2 FNYEAQ, per germline (reference sequence). V lost 5 bases to trimming and J lost 3 bases; unmatched junction nucleotides: 4. This CDR3 reads CASSLGQDYEQYF. CDR3 nucleotide sequence: TGTGCCAGCAGCCTTGGACAGGACTACGAGCAGTACTTC.

CDR3 amino acids: CASSPYGSGPRYSNQPQHF. The CDR3 DNA reads as TGTGCCAGTAGTCCATATGGCAGCGGACCCCGCTATAGCAATCAGCCCCAGCATTTT. The chain combines TRBV19 with TRBJ1-5; no clear D gene. V lost 5 bases, J lost 0 bases, and 23 bases lay in between. There are 19 residues in the CDR3. The germline V gene has CDR1 LNHDA and CDR2 SQIVND (reference sequence).